This entry concerns a single TCR beta chain. Its antigen is undetermined. This sample's time point: baseline pretreatment blood. Stated treatment: 15 Gy SBRT to primary tumor, nephrectomy 4 weeks later. The patient's renal cell carcinoma had clear cell pathology. The data were obtained in a study of radiation and T cells in renal cell carcinoma. As for the study in general: Nephrectomy followed 15 Gy stereotactic body radiation by 4 weeks. Notes on the study in general: Top tumor clonotypes rose in blood 2 weeks post-radiation, then contracted. Without pretreatment biopsies, baseline tumor clonotype presence was undetermined.

Germline assignment: CDR1 SGHAT and CDR2 FQNNGV. Trimming took 5 bases from V and 1 from J, leaving 5 bases between them. The CDR3 has 13 amino acids. Generated by immunoSEQ multiplex PCR, the TCRdb table keeps only in-frame clones and is missing some. The data contain around 140,000 clones, about 87% of them singletons. The specimen was blood, collected from a patient whose treatment included radiotherapy and nephrectomy. V gene TRBV11-2 combines with J gene TRBJ2-2; D is undetermined. This clonotype was sampled from a woman in her 70s with renal cell carcinoma. The CDR3: CASSLRNTGELFF. The DNA for the CDR3 is TGTGCCAGCAGCCTCAGGAACACCGGGGAGCTGTTTTTT.